This TCR beta chain was identified in a study of cytomegalovirus exposure and HLA in healthy donors. Germline V gene data show CDR1 as MNHEY and CDR2 as SVGAGI. The ends were cut back, 0 bases at V and 2 bases at J, with 13 bases in the middle. The CDR3 consists of 16 residues. For this clone: What it recognizes is unknown.

The PCR ran on 60 Vbeta and 13 Jbeta primers. Method: immunoSEQ multiplex PCR; TCRdb's copy keeps in-frame clones and lacks some. In the table there are about 150,000 clones, 65% to 90% of which are singletons. Study-wide points: After further analysis at a later stage, 15,000 to 20,000 TCR beta sequences were associated with HLA alleles at 0.05 false discovery rate.

This TCR was sampled from a woman aged 50 to 60 in good health and CMV-seropositive. The J gene is TRBJ1-2, the V gene TRBV6-5; the D is unclear. The specimen sequenced was PBMCs. The CDR3 reads CASSYSMDGVNYGYTF. The CDR3 DNA follows: TGTGCCAGCAGTTACTCGATGGACGGGGTAAACTATGGCTACACCTTC.